This T cell receptor beta chain was captured by sequencing in a study of T cells in women clearing cervical HPV infection. Study context: No precancer developed; the control's incident HPV16 infection cleared within 12 months. Cases' blood sampling followed lesion detection by median roughly 160 days (90 to 200).

Data came from immunoSEQ multiplex PCR; TCRdb stores just in-frame clones and leaves some out. The sample data list approximately 16,000 clones. This receptor was obtained from a woman between 18 and 75 years old with a cervical HPV16 infection that either progressed to CIN3+ or cleared (not recorded which). Sequencing was performed on blood buffy coat.

The CDR3 sequence: CSTRVNTEAFF. The sequenced CDR3 bases are TGCAGCACCAGGGTTAACACTGAA. J is TRBJ1-1 and V is TRBV29-1; D is possibly TRBD1 (5 bases). The read comes to an end 3 residues before the CDR3 does, leaving the germline J gene to fill in the end. CDR1 and CDR2 (germline): SQVTM, ANQGSEA. Trimming pared 8 bases from V and 2 bases from J, leaving 9 bases between. The CDR3 has 11 residues.